What follows are 18 T cell receptor beta chains derived from one specimen sequenced in a study of T cells in Graves' hyperthyroidism and ophthalmopathy. It was RNA transcripts that yielded the amplified TCR beta CDR3 regions. An initial round of RT-PCR targeting the TCR CDR3 relied on the HTBI primer set. TCRdb reprocessed the multiplex PCR reads via MiXCR and lists one record per CDR3 protein. Altogether 300,000 or so distinct CDR3 sequences are present, around 15% being singletons, with the ten largest covering approximately 60%. The sample consisted of blood. These receptors originate from a woman aged 60-75 years with Graves' ophthalmopathy.

There are many counts of this clonotype. The chain carries TRBV12-3 or TRBV12-4 and TRBJ2-1, with TRBD1 identical over 9 bases. CDR3 length: 17 amino acids. With 6 bases clipped from V and 7 bases from J, the junction kept 16 bases outside the gene matches. In nucleotides, the CDR3 is TGTGCCAGCAGCCTACGCGGGACAGGGTTGGATCGGAATGAGCAGTTCTTC. Translating it yields CASSLRGTGLDRNEQFF.

This chain links TRBV7-9 with TRBJ2-7; 11 bases match TRBD2. V was clipped by 6 bases and J by 2 bases; unmatched bases: 21. The CDR3 is made up of 20 amino acids. CDR1 SEHNR and CDR2 FQNEAQ come from the germline V gene (reference sequence). The CDR3 DNA reads TGTGCCAGCAGGTCCGGACAGGGGCTAACTAGCGGGAGCGGTACCTACGAGCAGTACTTC. Its translation is CASRSGQGLTSGSGTYEQYF.

This clonotype occurred many times. V and J are TRBV10-3 and TRBJ2-7; the match to TRBD1 covers 7 bases. Per germline, CDR1 ENHRY and CDR2 SYGVKD. This CDR3 spans 13 amino acids. The ends lost 0 bases at V and 6 bases at J; junction bases unmatched: 2. Here the CDR3 DNA reads TGTGCCATCAGTGAGTCTCGGGACAGCGAGCAGTACTTC. Translation: CAISESRDSEQYF.

This clonotype was observed at least ten times. V gene TRBV11-1 combines with J gene TRBJ1-1, with D perhaps matching TRBD1 (5 bases). The germline V and J ends were trimmed by 3 bases and 6 bases, with 11 bases remaining between them. The CDR3 sequence is 13 residues long. The V gene's germline CDR1 is SGHAT and CDR2 FQDESV (reference sequence). The CDR3 spells CASSFTGDPEAFF. The CDR3 DNA reads as TGTGCCAGCAGCTTCACAGGAGACCCTGAAGCTTTCTTT.

The chain links TRBV6-1 to TRBJ2-7, with TRBD1 as a possible D gene (5 bases). The CDR3 sequence is 16 residues long. V gave up 6 bases and J gave up 0 bases, with 18 bases separating them. Looked up from germline, CDR1 is MNHNS and CDR2 is SASEGT. The CDR3 DNA is TGTGCCAGCAGAAAACCGGAGACAGCGAACTCCTACGAGCAGTACTTC. Its protein product is CASRKPETANSYEQYF.

This clonotype was detected many times. The chain carries TRBV28 and TRBJ2-5, with TRBD1 matching over 11 bases. Germline V CDR1 and CDR2: MDHEN, SYDVKM. The length of the CDR3 is 15 residues. Trimming removed 7 bases from V and 5 bases from J; junction bases left unmatched: 9. The CDR3 loop reads CASTGQGVSDETQYF. In DNA form, the CDR3 reads TGTGCCAGCACGGGACAGGGGGTATCGGACGAGACCCAGTACTTC.

Note on this clonotype: A read error may explain this, as a much larger clone is one base away. The J gene is TRBJ2-7, the V gene TRBV2, with D hard to call. Germline loops: CDR1 SNHLY, CDR2 FYNNEI. V was cut by 8 bases and J by 6 bases, with 11 bases left in between. The CDR3 runs to 11 residues. The CDR3 loop reads CASSETCEQYF. Written as DNA, the CDR3 is TGTGCCAGCTCCGAGACCTGCGAGCAGTACTTC.

V is TRBV9 and J is TRBJ2-7; D is perhaps TRBD2 (5 bases). The CDR3 loop spans 14 amino acids. Per germline, CDR1 SGDLS and CDR2 YYNGEE. Trimming took off 4 bases at V and 3 bases at J, with 14 bases between the two ends. The DNA for the CDR3 is TGTGCCAGCAGCCGGGGTAGGGCCGACTACGAGCAGTACTTC. Its protein product is CASSRGRADYEQYF.

As regards this clonotype: This may arise from a read error, as a much more abundant clone is one base away. CDR3 nucleotides: TGTGCCGGATGGGGGCCCGGGGTTGGGGAGCAGTACTTC. This translates into CAGWGPGVGEQYF. The J gene is TRBJ2-7, the V gene TRBV27; the D gene is possibly TRBD1 (6 bases). Germline V gene lookup returns CDR1 MNHEY and CDR2 SMNVEV (reference sequence). Trimming removed 11 bases at V and 7 bases at J, with 21 bases between. The length of the CDR3 is 13 residues.

For this clonotype: A much larger clone lies a single base off, so this may be a read error. The chain couples TRBV10-3 to TRBJ2-3; 8 bases align to TRBD2. Losses at the gene ends were 6 bases for V and 2 bases for J; bases not matched to a gene: 13. This CDR3 region has 17 residues. From germline, CDR1 is ENHRY and CDR2 SYGVKD. Here the CDR3 reads CAISPPLLADPTDTQYF. In DNA form, the CDR3 reads TGTGCCATCAGCCCCCCTTTACTAGCGGACCCCACAGATACGCAGTATTTT.

This clonotype appeared many times. This rearrangement joins TRBV18 to TRBJ2-7; the D is unclear. The V and J ends lost 6 bases and 2 bases respectively, with 11 bases between them. Germline V gives CDR1 KGHSH, CDR2 LQKENI. The CDR3 is made up of 13 amino acids. CDR3 amino acids: CASSAPGTYEQYF. Here the CDR3 DNA reads TGTGCCAGCTCGGCTCCAGGTACCTACGAGCAGTACTTC.

The V gene is TRBV3-1, the J gene TRBJ2-2, with D hard to call. With 4 bases removed from V and 3 bases from J, the gap between germline ends came to 9 bases. Germline CDR1 and CDR2: LGHDT and YNNKEL (reference sequence). The CDR3 covers 14 residues. The CDR3 DNA sequence: TGTGCCAGCAGCCTACTGGGATACACCGGGGAGCTGTTTTTT. Protein product: CASSLLGYTGELFF. The full variable domain, rest sourced from reference TRBV3-1 and TRBJ2-2, is DTAVSQTPKYLVTQMGNDKSIKCEQNLGHDTMYWYKQDSKKFLKIMFSYNNKELIINETVPNRFSPKSPDKAHLNLHINSLELGDSAVYFCASSLLGYTGELFFGEGSRLTVL.

The J gene is TRBJ1-5, the V gene TRBV20-1; a possible D gene is TRBD1 (5 bases). This CDR3 has 12 residues. CDR1 is DFQATT and CDR2 is SNEGSKA in the germline V gene (reference sequence). The ends were cut back, 5 bases at V and 8 bases at J, with 13 bases in the middle. In nucleotides, the CDR3 is TGCAGTGCTGGGGACTCGTTGAAGCCCCAGCATTTT. This gives the protein CSAGDSLKPQHF.

This clonotype was seen at least ten times. The gene calls are TRBV20-1 and TRBJ1-1, with 9 bases matching TRBD1. With 7 bases clipped from V and 5 bases from J, the junction kept 11 bases outside the gene matches. In germline, CDR1 is DFQATT, CDR2 SNEGSKA (reference sequence). This CDR3 has 14 amino acids. CDR3: CSGTRQGVDTEAFF. The CDR3 DNA reads TGCAGTGGCACAAGACAGGGGGTTGATACTGAAGCTTTCTTT.

This clonotype was counted many times. This rearrangement joins TRBV5-5 to TRBJ1-4; D possibly corresponds to TRBD1 (6 bases). The length of the CDR3 is 14 residues. Per the germline V gene, CDR1 is SGHKS and CDR2 is YYEKEE (reference sequence). Trimming left V 3 bases short and J 5 bases short, with 11 bases between. The chain's CDR3 is CASSSQGINEKLFF. The DNA of the CDR3 is TGTGCCAGCAGCTCGCAGGGGATCAATGAAAAACTGTTTTTT. Filled out from reference TRBV5-5 and TRBJ1-4, the complete variable domain reads DAGVTQSPTHLIKTRGQQVTLRCSPISGHKSVSWYQQVLGQGPQFIFQYYEKEERGRGNFPDRFSARQFPNYSSELNVNALLLGDSALYLCASSSQGINEKLFFGSGTQLSVL.

This clonotype was observed at least ten times. The J gene is TRBJ2-3, the V gene TRBV27; 10 bases agree with TRBD1. Germline trimming cut 10 bases from V and 0 bases from J; bases unmatched to any gene: 4. Germline V CDR1 and CDR2: MNHEY, SMNVEV (reference sequence). The CDR3 is 14 residues long. The CDR3, as DNA: TGTGCCATACGACAGGGGGCTAGCACAGATACGCAGTATTTT. Amino acids: CAIRQGASTDTQYF.

The genes are TRBV7-2 and TRBJ2-5; TRBD2 matches 7 bases. In germline, CDR1 is SGHTA, CDR2 FQGNSA. The CDR3 is 17 amino acids. Trimming took 2 bases from V and 2 from J; bases not matched to a gene: 11. The CDR3 region has the DNA TGTGCCAGCAGCTTATGGTCTTGGGATAGCGGGCAAGAGACCCAGTACTTC. Its protein is CASSLWSWDSGQETQYF. Drawing the rest from reference TRBV7-2 and TRBJ2-5, the complete variable domain is GAGVSQSPSNKVTEKGKDVELRCDPISGHTALYWYRQSLGQGLEFLIYFQGNSAPDKSGLPSDRFSAERTGGSVSTLTIQRTQQEDSAVYLCASSLWSWDSGQETQYFGPGTRLLVL.

There are many counts of this clonotype. V usage is TRBV5-1 and J usage is TRBJ2-5; D uncertain. CDR1 is SGHRS, CDR2 YFSETQ, per germline. Trimming shortened V by 0 bases and J by 2 bases, and 8 bases separated the two germline ends. There are 14 residues in the CDR3. The CDR3, as DNA: TGCGCCAGCAGCTTGGACGCCAGGCAAGAGACCCAGTACTTC. It yields the protein CASSLDARQETQYF.